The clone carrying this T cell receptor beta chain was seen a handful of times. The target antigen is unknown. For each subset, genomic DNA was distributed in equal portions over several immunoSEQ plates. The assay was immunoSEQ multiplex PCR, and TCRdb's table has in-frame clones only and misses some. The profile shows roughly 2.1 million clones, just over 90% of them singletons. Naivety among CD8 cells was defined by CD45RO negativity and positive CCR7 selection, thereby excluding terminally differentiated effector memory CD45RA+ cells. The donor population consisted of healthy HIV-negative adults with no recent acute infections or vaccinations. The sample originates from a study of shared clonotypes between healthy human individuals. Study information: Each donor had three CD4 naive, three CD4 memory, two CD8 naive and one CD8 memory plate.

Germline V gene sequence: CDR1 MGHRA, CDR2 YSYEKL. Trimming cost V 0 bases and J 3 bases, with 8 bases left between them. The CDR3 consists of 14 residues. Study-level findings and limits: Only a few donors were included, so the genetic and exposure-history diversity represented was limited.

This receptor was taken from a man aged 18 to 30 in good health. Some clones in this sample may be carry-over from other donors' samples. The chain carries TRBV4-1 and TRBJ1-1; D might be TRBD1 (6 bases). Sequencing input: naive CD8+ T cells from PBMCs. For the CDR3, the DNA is TGCGCCAGCAGCCAAGATAGGACAGACACTGAAGCTTTCTTT. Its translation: CASSQDRTDTEAFF.